A single sample gave rise to the 27 T cell receptor beta chains below, sequenced in a study of blood T cell repertoires in COVID-19. The protocol was immunoSEQ multiplex PCR, while the TCRdb copy is restricted to in-frame clones and leaves out a portion. Of 300,000 to 350,000 clones detected, around 92% appear once; the ten largest clones hold roughly a tenth. The sequenced material came from PBMCs or T cells enriched from blood (not recorded which). The origin of the receptors is a woman between 25 and 40 years old who had recovered from COVID-19.

This chain links TRBV2 with TRBJ1-3; no firm D call. Deletions cut 1 base from V and 0 bases from J, with 7 bases between. CDR1 is SNHLY and CDR2 is FYNNEI in the germline V gene. The CDR3 is 15 amino acids. In DNA, the CDR3 is TGTGCCAGCAGTGAAGTACGGTACTCTGGAAACACCATATATTTT. Protein product: CASSEVRYSGNTIYF.

The rearrangement joins TRBV6-2 or TRBV6-3 to TRBJ1-3; 10 bases match TRBD1. The CDR3 loop spans 18 amino acids. The trim removed 0 bases at V and 2 bases at J, leaving 7 bases unmatched. Germline V gene data show CDR1 as MNHEY and CDR2 as SVGEGT. DNA of the CDR3: TGTGCCAGCAGTTACTCGTTTATCGGGACAGGGGCTGGAAACACCATATATTTT. This codes for CASSYSFIGTGAGNTIYF.

This sequence joins TRBV19 and TRBJ2-1; D gene uncertain. V was pared by 3 bases and J by 9 bases, with 6 bases between. Germline CDR1 and CDR2: LNHDA and SQIVND (reference sequence). The length of the CDR3 is 11 residues. The CDR3 DNA follows: TGTGCCAGTAGTATTATGAGTGAGCAGTTCTTC. This translates into CASSIMSEQFF.

The chain uses TRBV3-1 (or the pseudogene TRBV3-2) and TRBJ1-5; weak D call: TRBD1 (5 bases). Germline CDR1 reads LGHDT; CDR2 reads YNNKEL (reference sequence). With 1 base removed from V and 5 bases from J, the gap between germline ends came to 12 bases. The CDR3 covers 15 residues. CDR3 DNA sequence: TGTGCCAGCAGCCAAGGGGCAGGGTACTATCAGCCCCAGCATTTT. Amino acid sequence: CASSQGAGYYQPQHF.

The chain is built from TRBV7-8 and TRBJ2-1; 8 nucleotides match TRBD1. Germline V gene data show CDR1 as SGHVS and CDR2 as FQNEAQ. The CDR3 extends over 16 amino acids. Losses at the gene ends were 5 bases for V and 8 bases for J; bases not matched to a gene: 14. The CDR3 here is CASSHVYRTGLYEQFF. DNA for the CDR3: TGTGCCAGCAGCCATGTGTATAGGACAGGGCTATATGAGCAGTTCTTC.

This rearrangement joins TRBV6-1 to TRBJ1-5; D remains ambiguous. Trimming pared 2 bases from V and 1 base from J, leaving 12 bases between. CDR1 is MNHNS, CDR2 SASEGT, per germline. The length of the CDR3 is 16 residues. Written as DNA, the CDR3 is TGTGCCAGCAGTGAATTCACGGTATACAGCAATCAGCCCCAGCATTTT. Translating it yields CASSEFTVYSNQPQHF.

The chain has TRBV5-5 and TRBJ2-7; D possibly corresponds to TRBD2 (5 bases). Germline loops: CDR1 SGHKS, CDR2 YYEKEE (reference sequence). The ends were cut back, 3 bases at V and 0 bases at J, with 10 bases in the middle. This CDR3 comprises 14 residues. The CDR3 region is CASSSGRSSYEQYF. The CDR3 DNA reads TGTGCCAGCAGCTCGGGAAGGAGCTCCTACGAGCAGTACTTC.

The chain carries TRBV7-9 and TRBJ2-1; TRBD2 aligns across 7 bases. The germline V gene encodes CDR1 SEHNR and CDR2 FQNEAQ (reference sequence). Trimming took 0 bases from V and 5 from J; bases not matched to a gene: 10. This CDR3 is built from 17 residues. This chain's CDR3 is CASSLASGGGPNNEQFF. In DNA, the CDR3 is TGTGCCAGCAGCTTAGCGTCGGGGGGAGGACCTAACAATGAGCAGTTCTTC.

This CDR3 reads CASSRDRGFRNEQFF. CDR3 nucleotide sequence: TGTGCCAGCAGCCGGGACAGGGGTTTTAGGAATGAGCAGTTCTTC. This chain joins TRBV5-4 and TRBJ2-1, with TRBD1 matching over 10 bases. This CDR3 is 15 amino acids long. Trimming removed 4 bases from V and 7 bases from J; junction bases left unmatched: 8. CDR1 is SGHNT, CDR2 YYREEE, per germline (reference sequence).

V and J are TRBV7-8 and TRBJ1-2; possible D gene TRBD1, 5 bases. The CDR3 consists of 16 residues. Per germline, CDR1 SGHVS and CDR2 FQNEAQ. V was clipped by 5 bases and J by 1 base, with 17 bases between them. The DNA for the CDR3 is TGTGCCAGCAGCCCAGTCGGAGGGGTAAATAACTATGGCTACACCTTC. It yields the protein CASSPVGGVNNYGYTF.

The CDR3 protein is CASSLGGTDTQYF. In DNA, the CDR3 is TGTGCCAGCAGTTTAGGAGGAACAGATACGCAGTATTTT. The rearrangement uses TRBV28 and TRBJ2-3, with a weak D call TRBD2 (5 bases). Between the trimmed V and J ends, which lost 2 bases and 3 bases, there was a span of 6 bases. The CDR3 length is 13 residues. Germline loops: CDR1 MDHEN, CDR2 SYDVKM.

CDR3 in amino acids: CASSPGLADTDTQYF. CDR3 DNA sequence: TGTGCCAGCAGCCCTGGACTAGCGGACACAGATACGCAGTATTTT. V is TRBV9 and J is TRBJ2-3; TRBD2 matches 10 bases. V dropped 4 bases and J dropped 2; count of bases not matched to a gene: 4. This CDR3 region has 15 residues. The germline CDR1 and CDR2 sequences are SGDLS and YYNGEE. The full variable domain, rest sourced from reference TRBV9 and TRBJ2-3, is DSGVTQTPKHLITATGQRVTLRCSPRSGDLSVYWYQQSLDQGLQFLIQYYNGEERAKGNILERFSAQQFPDLHSELNLSSLELGDSALYFCASSPGLADTDTQYFGPGTRLTVL.

The chain joins TRBV18 to TRBJ1-1; 8 bases fit TRBD1. CDR3 length equals 18 residues. V shed 3 bases and J 5 bases; nucleotides not matched to a gene: 17. CDR1 and CDR2 (germline): KGHSH, LQKENI. The CDR3 DNA reads as TGTGCCAGCTCACCGAGGTTTCGCGCAGGGGGCGCCCCGACTGAAGCTTTCTTT. Translated: CASSPRFRAGGAPTEAFF.

The chain carries TRBV29-1 and TRBJ2-7, with D possibly being TRBD2 (5 bases). CDR1 and CDR2 from the germline V gene are SQVTM and ANQGSEA. The CDR3 has 13 amino acids. V lost 7 bases, J lost 5 bases, and 18 bases lay in between. CDR3 loop: CSARGGSFDEQYF. DNA of the CDR3: TGCAGCGCCCGGGGTGGGTCCTTCGACGAGCAGTACTTC.

The genes are TRBV12-3 or TRBV12-4 and TRBJ1-1; D is possibly TRBD1 (5 bases). This CDR3 is built from 11 residues. Trimming stripped 6 bases from V and 3 bases from J, with 5 bases between. The chain's CDR3 is CASSRDTEAFF. Here the CDR3 DNA reads TGTGCCAGCAGCAGGGACACTGAAGCTTTCTTT.

The V gene is TRBV11-2, the J gene TRBJ2-1, with 7 bases lining up with TRBD2. The CDR3 runs 14 residues. Trimming at V came to 3 bases and at J to 10 bases, leaving 9 bases not matched to a gene. Germline CDR1 reads SGHAT; CDR2 reads FQNNGV. DNA for the CDR3: TGTGCCAGCAGCTTCCGGCGGGAGAGGGGCGAGCAGTTCTTC. This codes for CASSFRRERGEQFF.

The chain uses TRBV6-5 and TRBJ2-7, with 7 bases aligning to TRBD2. Germline V gives CDR1 MNHEY, CDR2 SVGAGI. This CDR3 is 15 amino acids long. Trimming cost V 2 bases and J 3 bases; bases outside gene matches: 7. CDR3 coding DNA: TGTGCCAGCAGTTACGTGGCGGGAGTGAGCTACGAGCAGTACTTC. Translation gives CASSYVAGVSYEQYF.

The CDR3 region is CATSRLRDIQYF. The DNA of the CDR3 is TGTGCCACCAGCAGATTACGGGACATCCAGTACTTC. The rearrangement joins TRBV15 to TRBJ2-5; possibly TRBD1 for D (6 bases). The ends were cut back, 2 bases at V and 10 bases at J, with 11 bases in the middle. The germline V gene encodes CDR1 LNHNV and CDR2 YYDKDF (reference sequence). The CDR3 has 12 amino acids.

The chain is built from TRBV7-9 and TRBJ2-5; 7 bases are a match to TRBD1. The J segment lost 5 bases and the V segment lost 3 bases, leaving 15 bases of the junction unmatched. This CDR3 comprises 17 residues. Germline loops: CDR1 SEHNR, CDR2 FQNEAQ (reference sequence). In nucleotides, the CDR3 is TGTGCCAGCAGCTTTCCTGGCGGACAGGTGGGCGGGGAGACCCAGTACTTC. Translation: CASSFPGGQVGGETQYF.

The rearrangement links TRBV2 to TRBJ1-5; 7 positions agree with TRBD1. The length of the CDR3 is 16 residues. V shed 6 bases and J 0 bases; nucleotides not matched to a gene: 8. Germline-derived CDR1 and CDR2 are SNHLY and FYNNEI. The DNA for the CDR3 is TGTGCCAGCAGGGGACCGGGACAGTTTAGCAATCAGCCCCAGCATTTT. Its translation is CASRGPGQFSNQPQHF.

This chain joins TRBV14 and TRBJ1-1; TRBD1 agrees at 7 bases. This CDR3 region has 17 residues. Germline CDR1 and CDR2: SGHDN and FVKESK. V lost 4 bases to trimming and J lost 0 bases; unmatched junction nucleotides: 11. DNA of the CDR3: TGTGCCAGCAGCCTCCAACTACAGGGGCGAATGAACACTGAAGCTTTCTTT. This encodes CASSLQLQGRMNTEAFF. Supplemented by reference TRBV14 and TRBJ1-1, the full variable domain reads EAGVTQFPSHSVIEKGQTVTLRCDPISGHDNLYWYRRVMGKEIKFLLHFVKESKQDESGMPNNRFLAERTGGTYSTLKVQPAELEDSGVYFCASSLQLQGRMNTEAFFGQGTRLTVV.

V usage is TRBV28 and J usage is TRBJ2-7; D possibly corresponds to TRBD2 (5 bases). The germline V gene has CDR1 MDHEN and CDR2 SYDVKM. V shed 5 bases and J shed 1 base, with 18 bases lying between them. The length of the CDR3 is 16 residues. In nucleotides, the CDR3 is TGTGCCAGCAGTACCCTTGAGCGGAGAGTGTCCTACGAGCAGTACTTC. It encodes CASSTLERRVSYEQYF.

The rearrangement uses TRBV6-6 and TRBJ2-7; maybe TRBD1 (5 bases). The germline V and J ends were trimmed by 5 bases and 3 bases, with 14 bases remaining between them. The germline V gene has CDR1 MNHNY and CDR2 SVGAGI (reference sequence). The CDR3 runs 14 residues. The CDR3 is CASSLQGADYEQYF. Here the CDR3 DNA reads TGTGCCAGCAGTCTTCAGGGCGCAGACTACGAGCAGTACTTC.

The chain recombines TRBV9 with TRBJ1-1, with D maybe TRBD1 (5 bases). Per germline, CDR1 SGDLS and CDR2 YYNGEE. V lost 0 bases to trimming and J lost 5 bases, with 17 bases between them. CDR3 size: 16 residues. The CDR3 sequence: CASSVGLQASRTEAFF. CDR3 nucleotide sequence: TGTGCCAGCAGCGTAGGGTTACAGGCCTCGAGGACTGAAGCTTTCTTT. The full variable domain, rest sourced from reference TRBV9 and TRBJ1-1, is DSGVTQTPKHLITATGQRVTLRCSPRSGDLSVYWYQQSLDQGLQFLIQYYNGEERAKGNILERFSAQQFPDLHSELNLSSLELGDSALYFCASSVGLQASRTEAFFGQGTRLTVV.

The chain links TRBV19 to TRBJ1-3; perhaps TRBD1 as D (6 bases). V dropped 5 bases and J dropped 4 bases, with 15 bases sitting between them. The CDR3 is made up of 15 amino acids. Germline V CDR1 and CDR2: LNHDA, SQIVND (reference sequence). As DNA, the CDR3 is TGTGCCAGTAGTCTTTGGCAGGGGTCCGGAAACACCATATATTTT. Amino acids: CASSLWQGSGNTIYF.

The V and J genes are TRBV2 and TRBJ2-7; unclear D gene. The germline CDR1 and CDR2 sequences are SNHLY and FYNNEI. The ends were cut back, 2 bases at V and 5 bases at J, with 4 bases in the middle. CDR3 length equals 11 residues. The CDR3 coding sequence is TGTGCCAGCAGTGAATGGCACGAGCAGTACTTC. Translated: CASSEWHEQYF.

The chain joins TRBV7-6 to TRBJ1-1; D possibly corresponds to TRBD1 (5 bases). V was pared by 2 bases and J by 5 bases, with 12 bases between. Germline CDR1 is SGHVS and CDR2 is FNYEAQ. CDR3 length: 14 amino acids. CDR3 DNA: TGTGCCAGCAGCTTATCGGGGGTTGGAACTGAAGCTTTCTTT. The encoded protein is CASSLSGVGTEAFF.